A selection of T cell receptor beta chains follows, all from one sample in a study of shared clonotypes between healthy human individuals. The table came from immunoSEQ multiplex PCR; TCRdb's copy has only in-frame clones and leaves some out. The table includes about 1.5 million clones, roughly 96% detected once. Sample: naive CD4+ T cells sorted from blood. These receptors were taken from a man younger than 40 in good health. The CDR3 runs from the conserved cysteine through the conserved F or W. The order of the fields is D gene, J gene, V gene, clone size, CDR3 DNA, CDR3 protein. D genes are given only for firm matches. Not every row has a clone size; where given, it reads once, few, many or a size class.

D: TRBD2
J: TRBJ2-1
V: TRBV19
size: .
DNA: TGTGCCAGTAGTATAAGCGTCGGCGGGAGGTGGACTGAGCAGTTCTTC
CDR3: CASSISVGGRWTEQFF

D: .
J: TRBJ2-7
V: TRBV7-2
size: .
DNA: TGTGCCAGCAAGGGAGTGACTACCTGGGACGAGCAGTACTTC
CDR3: CASKGVTTWDEQYF

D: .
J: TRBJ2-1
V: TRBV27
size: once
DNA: TGTGCCAGCAGTTTCCGAGGGACCTACAATGAGCAGTTCTTC
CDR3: CASSFRGTYNEQFF

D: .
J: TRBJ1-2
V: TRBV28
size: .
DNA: TGTGCCAGCAGTTCCCTCAGCGGCTACACCTTC
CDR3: CASSSLSGYTF

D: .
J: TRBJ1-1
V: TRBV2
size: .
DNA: TGTGCCAGCAATCGGGACCCGAACACTGAAGCTTTCTTT
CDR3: CASNRDPNTEAFF

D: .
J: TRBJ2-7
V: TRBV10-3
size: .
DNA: TGTGCCATCAGTGAGGTCAGCTACGAGCAGTACTTC
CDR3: CAISEVSYEQYF

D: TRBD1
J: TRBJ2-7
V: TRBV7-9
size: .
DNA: TGTGCCAGCAGCTTAGCGGTGAGAACAGGGGGACTGGGGTCCTACGAGCAGTACTTC
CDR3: CASSLAVRTGGLGSYEQYF

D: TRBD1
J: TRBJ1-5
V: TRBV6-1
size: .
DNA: TGTGCCAGCAGTGCTCGGGACAGGGCTGGTCAGCCCCAGCATTTT
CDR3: CASSARDRAGQPQHF

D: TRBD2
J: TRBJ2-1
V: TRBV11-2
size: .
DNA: TGTGCCAGCAGCCCCCGCGGGGGATTCAACAATGAGCAGTTCTTC
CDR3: CASSPRGGFNNEQFF

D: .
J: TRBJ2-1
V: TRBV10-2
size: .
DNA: TGCGCCAGCAGTGACAGACAAAATAGATACAATGAGCAGTTCTTC
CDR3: CASSDRQNRYNEQFF

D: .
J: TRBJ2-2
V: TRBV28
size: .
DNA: TGTGCCAGCCCTAGCGCCCCAGGCGGGGAGCTGTTTTTT
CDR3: CASPSAPGGELFF

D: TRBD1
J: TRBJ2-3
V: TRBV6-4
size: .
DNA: TGTGCCAGCAGTGAGACAGGGATCTTAGCAGATACGCAGTATTTT
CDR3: CASSETGILADTQYF

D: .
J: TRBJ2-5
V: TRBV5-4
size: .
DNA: TGTGCCAGCAGCTTGGCTACTAGCAGAGAGACCCAGTACTTC
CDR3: CASSLATSRETQYF

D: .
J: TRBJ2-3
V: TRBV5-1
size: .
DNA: TGCGCCAGCAGCTTGAATCTTATCGTACCTACTAGCACAGATACGCAGTATTTT
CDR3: CASSLNLIVPTSTDTQYF

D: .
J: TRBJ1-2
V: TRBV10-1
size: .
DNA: TGCGCCACCTCGTTGGGGCGGCCCTATGGCTACACCTTC
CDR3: CATSLGRPYGYTF

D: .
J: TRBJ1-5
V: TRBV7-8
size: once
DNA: TGTGCCAGCAGCTTAGTGCTCCCCGGGGATCAGCCCCAGCATTTT
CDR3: CASSLVLPGDQPQHF

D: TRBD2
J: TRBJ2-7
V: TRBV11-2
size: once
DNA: TGTGCCAGCAGCATACTAGCGGGAGGCTCCGAGCAGTACTTC
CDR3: CASSILAGGSEQYF

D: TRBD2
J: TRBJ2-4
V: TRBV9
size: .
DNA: TGTGCCAGCAGCGTAGGAGCGGGAGGGATTCTAGCCAAAAACATTCAGTACTTC
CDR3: CASSVGAGGILAKNIQYF

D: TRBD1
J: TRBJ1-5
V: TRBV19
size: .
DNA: TGTGCCAGTAGTGGGGCCAGGACAGGGCAGCATTTT
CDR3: CASSGARTGQHF

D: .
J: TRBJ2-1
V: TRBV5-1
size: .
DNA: TGCGCCAGCAGCTTGGGGACTAACAGCAATGAGCAGTTCTTC
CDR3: CASSLGTNSNEQFF

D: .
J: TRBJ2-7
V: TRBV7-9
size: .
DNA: TGTGCCAGCAGCTTGAACGCCCTGGCGGGGGAGCAGTACTTC
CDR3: CASSLNALAGEQYF

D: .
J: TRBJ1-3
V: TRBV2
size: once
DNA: TGTGCCAGCAGGGACACAGGGATTGGAAACACCATATATTTT
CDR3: CASRDTGIGNTIYF

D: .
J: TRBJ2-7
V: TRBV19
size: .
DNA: TGTGCCAGTAGCGGGGTCTCCTACGAGCAGTACTTC
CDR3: CASSGVSYEQYF

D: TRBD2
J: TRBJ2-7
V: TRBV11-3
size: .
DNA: TGTGCCAGCAGCCCATCATACGGGAGGAACTACGAGCAGTACTTC
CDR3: CASSPSYGRNYEQYF